This T cell receptor (beta chain) was captured in a study of blood T cell repertoires in COVID-19. Across 24 US areas, participants ranged in age from about 18 to 90 years. Some clones are missing from TCRdb's copy, which holds only in-frame ones; the method was immunoSEQ multiplex PCR. The data contain more than 350,000 clones, 70% to 90% of them seen just once; the ten biggest clones take up 1.4% to 1.5%. V lost 3 bases to trimming and J lost 0 bases; unmatched junction nucleotides: 13. The CDR3 is 18 amino acids. Germline V CDR1 and CDR2: MGHRA, YSYEKL. This TCR was recovered from a woman between 18 and 30 years old who had been exposed to COVID-19. Sequenced sample: PBMCs or T cells enriched from blood (not recorded which). V and J are TRBV4-1 and TRBJ2-7, with 8 bases that match TRBD2. This CDR3 is CASSHTPSGGLYSYEQYF. CDR3 DNA: TGCGCCAGCAGCCATACCCCCAGCGGGGGTTTGTACTCCTACGAGCAGTACTTC.